These 24 T cell receptor beta chains were all obtained from the same sample, sequenced in a study of blood T cell repertoires in COVID-19. TCRdb's table, derived via immunoSEQ multiplex PCR, lists solely in-frame clones and lacks some. The sample includes around 30,000 clones, about 84% of them seen just once. The sample comprised peripheral blood. The receptors come from a woman older than 75 with acute or convalescent COVID-19.

The V and J genes are TRBV19 and TRBJ1-5; D might be TRBD1 (6 bases). V was pared by 5 bases and J by 7 bases, with 15 bases between. The CDR3 length is 14 residues. Germline CDR1 LNHDA, CDR2 SQIVND (reference sequence). The CDR3 DNA is TGTGCCAGTAGTTTAACAGGGTTACGACAGCCCCAGCATTTT. It codes for CASSLTGLRQPQHF. Drawing the rest from reference TRBV19 and TRBJ1-5, the complete variable domain is DGGITQSPKYLFRKEGQNVTLSCEQNLNHDAMYWYRQDPGQGLRLIYYSQIVNDFQKGDIAEGYSVSREKKESFPLTVTSAQKNPTAFYLCASSLTGLRQPQHFGDGTRLSIL.

The J gene is TRBJ2-7, the V gene TRBV23-1; possible D gene TRBD1, 6 bases. Being an ORF, TRBV23-1 has a function that is uncertain. The CDR3 length is 15 residues. V lost 4 bases and J lost 0, with 13 bases in between. The CDR3 bases are TGCGCCAGCAGTCCACCCCCGGGACACTCCTACGAGCAGTACTTC. The encoded protein is CASSPPPGHSYEQYF.

This chain joins TRBV5-1 and TRBJ2-3; 7 bases match TRBD1. The germline V gene encodes CDR1 SGHRS and CDR2 YFSETQ. V dropped 2 bases and J dropped 5; count of bases not matched to a gene: 5. The CDR3 loop spans 14 amino acids. The CDR3 region has the DNA TGCGCCAGCAGCTTAGGGACAGCCCTAGATACGCAGTATTTT. As protein: CASSLGTALDTQYF.

The rearrangement joins TRBV24-1 to TRBJ2-5; tentatively, D is TRBD1 (5 bases). Per germline, CDR1 KGHDR and CDR2 SFDVKD. This CDR3 is built from 12 residues. V was cut by 4 bases and J by 7 bases, with 9 bases left in between. The CDR3: CATSDRVGTQYF. The CDR3 nucleotides are TGTGCCACCAGTGACAGGGTAGGGACCCAGTACTTC.

V usage is TRBV6-1 and J usage is TRBJ1-2; weak D call: TRBD1 (6 bases). CDR1 is MNHNS and CDR2 is SASEGT in the germline V gene. This CDR3 contains 14 residues. Trimming took off 1 base at V and 7 bases at J, with 13 bases between the two ends. The DNA of the CDR3 is TGTGCCAGCAGTGAAGACGGGGGGCGCGGTGGCTACACCTTC. Encoded protein: CASSEDGGRGGYTF.

This chain's CDR3 is CASRTNSNQPQHF. The CDR3 coding sequence is TGTGCCAGCAGGACAAATAGCAATCAGCCCCAGCATTTT. This chain uses TRBV6-5 with TRBJ1-5, with D uncertain. The CDR3 has 13 amino acids. Germline V lookup: CDR1 MNHEY, CDR2 SVGAGI. V gave up 6 bases and J gave up 0 bases, with 6 bases separating them.

This chain joins TRBV7-2 and TRBJ2-1, with 8 bases identical to TRBD2. Germline V lookup: CDR1 SGHTA, CDR2 FQGNSA. V lost 6 bases, J lost 8 bases, and 9 bases stayed unmatched. The CDR3 totals 14 residues. CDR3 coding DNA: TGTGCCAGCAGGGGGCTAGCGGGCGGGGATGAGCAGTTCTTC. Translation gives CASRGLAGGDEQFF.

This chain uses TRBV5-5 with TRBJ2-7, with 11 bases lining up with TRBD1. The CDR3 covers 15 residues. V lost 4 bases, J lost 5 bases, and 8 bases stayed unmatched. CDR1 is SGHKS and CDR2 is YYEKEE in the germline V gene (reference sequence). The DNA for the CDR3 is TGTGCCAGCAGCCGGACAGGGGGCGCTGGGAACGAGCAGTACTTC. This translates into CASSRTGGAGNEQYF. Filled out from reference TRBV5-5 and TRBJ2-7, the complete variable domain reads DAGVTQSPTHLIKTRGQQVTLRCSPISGHKSVSWYQQVLGQGPQFIFQYYEKEERGRGNFPDRFSARQFPNYSSELNVNALLLGDSALYLCASSRTGGAGNEQYFGPGTRLTVT.

The chain uses TRBV7-6 and TRBJ2-6, with TRBD1 identical over 7 bases. The CDR3 length is 17 residues. The V gene's germline CDR1 is SGHVS and CDR2 FNYEAQ. With V trimmed by 6 bases and J by 0 bases, 8 bases remained unmatched. As DNA, the CDR3 is TGTGCCAGCAGGGGTTGGGACAGCCTCTCTGGGGCCAACGTCCTGACTTTC. The encoded protein is CASRGWDSLSGANVLTF.

The rearrangement links TRBV27 to TRBJ2-7, with unresolved D. The CDR3 contains 15 residues. V was shortened by 7 bases and J by 3 bases, with 19 bases between the two germline ends. In germline, CDR1 is MNHEY, CDR2 SMNVEV (reference sequence). The CDR3 DNA follows: TGTGCCAGCACCACTAATGGGTCGCCCTACTACGAGCAGTACTTC. This codes for CASTTNGSPYYEQYF.

J is TRBJ2-7 and V is TRBV6-5, with TRBD2 matching over 7 bases. Germline V gene lookup returns CDR1 MNHEY and CDR2 SVGAGI. Germline trimming cut 11 bases from V and 5 bases from J; bases unmatched to any gene: 3. CDR3 length: 10 amino acids. The CDR3 nucleotides are TGTGCCGGGGGGGACCACGAGCAGTACTTC. This translates into CAGGDHEQYF.

V usage is TRBV15 and J usage is TRBJ1-6; 9 bases map to TRBD1. Germline values: CDR1 LNHNV, CDR2 YYDKDF (reference sequence). The CDR3 sequence is 16 residues long. V gave up 3 bases and J gave up 10 bases; unmatched junction bases: 10. The CDR3 spells CATSSDLGQGGSPLHF. Here the CDR3 DNA reads TGTGCCACCAGCAGTGATCTGGGACAGGGTGGCTCACCCCTCCACTTT.

The gene calls are TRBV5-4 and TRBJ2-3; a weak D match, TRBD2 (5 bases). CDR1 is SGHNT, CDR2 YYREEE, per germline (reference sequence). V was clipped by 4 bases and J by 0 bases, with 15 bases between them. CDR3 length equals 16 residues. In DNA form, the CDR3 reads TGTGCCAGCAGCCCTACGCCGGGGTCTAGCACAGATACGCAGTATTTT. Amino acids: CASSPTPGSSTDTQYF.

The V and J genes are TRBV9 and TRBJ1-3; tentative D call: TRBD1 (5 bases). The CDR3 loop spans 15 amino acids. V was trimmed by 2 bases and J by 4 bases, leaving 13 bases between them. From germline, CDR1 is SGDLS and CDR2 YYNGEE. The CDR3 DNA reads as TGTGCCAGCAGCGTCGCCGGGGCGGGAGGAAACACCATATATTTT. Translation: CASSVAGAGGNTIYF.

The chain joins TRBV2 to TRBJ2-1; a possible D gene is TRBD2 (6 bases). CDR1 and CDR2 (germline): SNHLY, FYNNEI. This CDR3 region has 17 residues. The germline V and J ends were trimmed by 6 bases and 10 bases, with 28 bases remaining between them. The CDR3 bases are TGTGCCAGCAGCCAAAGGTCCTTGGGGACTCTAGCTATGGAGCAGTTCTTC. Residues: CASSQRSLGTLAMEQFF.

CDR3 in amino acids: CASSYQGQRLYNEQFF. CDR3 in DNA: TGTGCCAGCAGCTACCAAGGACAGCGCCTCTACAATGAGCAGTTCTTC. The genes are TRBV5-8 and TRBJ2-1, with D tentatively TRBD1 (6 bases). Germline lookup yields CDR1 SGHTS and CDR2 YDEGEE. V dropped 3 bases and J dropped 3 bases, with 16 bases sitting between them. The CDR3 covers 16 residues.

V is TRBV5-6 and J is TRBJ2-5; TRBD2 is a possible D gene (6 bases). Looked up from germline, CDR1 is SGHDT and CDR2 is YYEEEE. The CDR3 covers 14 residues. Trimming shortened V by 7 bases and J by 2 bases, and 15 bases separated the two germline ends. This CDR3 is CASFSRRVQETQYF. The CDR3 DNA reads as TGTGCCAGCTTCTCCCGGAGGGTACAAGAGACCCAGTACTTC.

The sample holds a few counts of this clone. V and J are TRBV28 and TRBJ1-3; perhaps TRBD1 as D (6 bases). The CDR3 is 14 residues long. Trimming removed 8 bases from V and 3 bases from J, with 14 bases in between. CDR1 and CDR2 (germline): MDHEN, SYDVKM. The CDR3 loop is CASGGGGSGNTIYF. The CDR3 nucleotides read TGTGCCAGCGGCGGGGGGGGCAGTGGAAACACCATATATTTT. The full variable domain, with the rest looked up from reference TRBV28 and TRBJ1-3, is DVKVTQSSRYLVKRTGEKVFLECVQDMDHENMFWYRQDPGLGLRLIYFSYDVKMKEKGDIPEGYSVSREKKERFSLILESASTNQTSMYLCASGGGGSGNTIYFGEGSWLTVV.

The chain uses TRBV9 and TRBJ1-2; 10 nucleotides match TRBD1. V was clipped by 3 bases and J by 2 bases; unmatched bases: 1. Germline V gives CDR1 SGDLS, CDR2 YYNGEE. The CDR3 has 14 residues. Here the CDR3 DNA reads TGTGCCAGCAGCGGGGACAGGGGCAACTATGGCTACACCTTC. Protein: CASSGDRGNYGYTF. Full variable domain (missing parts from reference TRBV9 and TRBJ1-2): DSGVTQTPKHLITATGQRVTLRCSPRSGDLSVYWYQQSLDQGLQFLIQYYNGEERAKGNILERFSAQQFPDLHSELNLSSLELGDSALYFCASSGDRGNYGYTFGSGTRLTVV.

The rearrangement links TRBV3-1 (or the pseudogene TRBV3-2) to TRBJ2-2; D is perhaps TRBD2 (6 bases). The CDR3 extends over 14 amino acids. Looked up from germline, CDR1 is LGHDT and CDR2 is YNNKEL (reference sequence). The germline V and J ends were trimmed by 2 bases and 6 bases, with 10 bases remaining between them. CDR3 sequence reads: CASSQRESSGELFF. The CDR3 nucleotides read TGTGCCAGCAGCCAACGGGAGTCTTCCGGGGAGCTGTTTTTT.

The chain has TRBV9 and TRBJ2-3; D is perhaps TRBD1 (6 bases). CDR1 is SGDLS, CDR2 YYNGEE, per germline. The V end was cut by 3 bases, the J end by 6 bases, with 14 bases between. The CDR3 sequence is 14 residues long. The CDR3 DNA reads TGTGCCAGCAGCGCCCGGAATCAGGGGGATACGCAGTATTTT. Translation: CASSARNQGDTQYF.

The chain has TRBV7-2 and TRBJ2-7, with 12 nucleotides matching TRBD2. V was pared by 4 bases and J by 1 base, with 14 bases of the junction left unmatched. Germline loops: CDR1 SGHTA, CDR2 FQGNSA. The CDR3 covers 19 residues. The CDR3 DNA reads as TGTGCCAGCAGCTCAACCGTTCTAGCGGGAGGGGGGAAGTCCTACGAGCAGTACTTC. It specifies CASSSTVLAGGGKSYEQYF.

The chain uses TRBV9 and TRBJ1-2; no firm D call. V was trimmed by 0 bases and J by 4 bases, leaving 13 bases between them. CDR3 length: 15 amino acids. From germline, CDR1 is SGDLS and CDR2 YYNGEE. This CDR3 reads CASSVETGIGYGYTF. The CDR3 bases are TGTGCCAGCAGCGTAGAAACGGGGATAGGCTATGGCTACACCTTC.

This clone was seen only a few times. The gene calls are TRBV7-2 and TRBJ1-5; TRBD1 aligns across 8 bases. This CDR3 comprises 15 residues. Germline V gene sequence: CDR1 SGHTA, CDR2 FQGNSA. After removal of 3 bases from V and 6 bases from J, the junction contained 7 bases not matched to a gene. CDR3 sequence reads: CASSLNTDRAQPQHF. The CDR3 nucleotides read TGTGCCAGCAGCTTGAACACGGACAGGGCTCAGCCCCAGCATTTT.